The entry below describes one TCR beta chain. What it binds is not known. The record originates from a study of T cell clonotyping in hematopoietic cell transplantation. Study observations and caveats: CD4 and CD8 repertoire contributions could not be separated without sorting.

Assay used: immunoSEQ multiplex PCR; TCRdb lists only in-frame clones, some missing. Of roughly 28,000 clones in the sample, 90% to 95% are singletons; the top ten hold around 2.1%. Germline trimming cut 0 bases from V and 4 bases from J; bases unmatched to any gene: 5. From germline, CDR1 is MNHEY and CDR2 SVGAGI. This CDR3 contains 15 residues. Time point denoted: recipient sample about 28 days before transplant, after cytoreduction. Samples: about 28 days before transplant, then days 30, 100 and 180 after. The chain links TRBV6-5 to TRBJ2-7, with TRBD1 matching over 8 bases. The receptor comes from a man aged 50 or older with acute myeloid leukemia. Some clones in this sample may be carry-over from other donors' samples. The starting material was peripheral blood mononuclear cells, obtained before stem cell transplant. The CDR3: CASSYSGRGLYEQYF. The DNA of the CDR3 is TGTGCCAGCAGTTACTCGGGCAGGGGGCTTTACGAGCAGTACTTC.